This TCR beta chain was captured by sequencing in a study of blood T cell repertoires in COVID-19. On the study more broadly: Samples of COVID-19 (acute and convalescent) were obtained from the United States, Italy and Spain. From T cells, B-cell-depleted T cells, or PBMCs came the material, which was cDNA or gDNA.

Original analysis: From reference gene primer amplification, estimates of nucleated cell counts were derived. TCRdb's copy holds only in-frame clones and misses some; the assay was immunoSEQ multiplex PCR. V, J and clone size are those of that table, while D and trimming were read from the DNA. The table lists 110,000 or so clones, over 70% of them singletons. Germline assignment: CDR1 MNHNY and CDR2 SVGAGI (reference sequence). This CDR3 comprises 13 residues. Trimming removed 5 bases from V and 4 bases from J; junction bases left unmatched: 2. The origin of this receptor is a man over 45 with acute or convalescent COVID-19. The V and J genes are TRBV6-6 and TRBJ2-4, with 7 bases fitting TRBD1. The sample taken for sequencing was peripheral blood. The CDR3 spells CASSGTAKNIQYF. The CDR3 DNA sequence: TGTGCCAGCAGTGGGACAGCTAAAAACATTCAGTACTTC.